The entry below gives a single T cell receptor (beta chain) sequence along with its context. This sample is part of a study of shared clonotypes between healthy human individuals. Sequenced by immunoSEQ multiplex PCR; TCRdb stores in-frame clones only, minus some. The sample records some 1 million clones, around 76% being singletons. Trimming took 8 bases from V and 8 from J; bases not matched to a gene: 7. Per the germline V gene, CDR1 is MNHNY and CDR2 is SVGAGI (reference sequence). CDR3 length: 14 residues. The chain carries TRBV6-6 and TRBJ1-4, with 11 bases aligning to TRBD1. Material for sequencing was memory CD4+ T cells sorted from blood. Subset in this sample: CD45RA-negative fraction. The sequence was collected from a young man in good health. The CDR3 loop is CASRDRGFWEKLFF. In DNA form, the CDR3 reads TGTGCCAGCCGGGACAGGGGGTTTTGGGAAAAACTGTTTTTT.